What follows are 25 T cell receptor beta chains derived from one specimen sequenced in a study of STAT5B mutations in CD4+ large granular lymphocyte leukemia. This table comes from immunoSEQ multiplex PCR, and its TCRdb copy is limited to in-frame clones, with some not included. The sample lists about 34,000 clones, 70% to 90% occurring once. The sample was CD4+ T cells from blood buffy coats. These receptor sequences come from a human donor in good health.

The rearrangement joins TRBV10-3 to TRBJ1-6; 8 bases match TRBD1. The CDR3 is 13 amino acids. Trimming took 6 bases from V and 11 from J; bases not matched to a gene: 6. Germline CDR1 ENHRY, CDR2 SYGVKD. CDR3 DNA: TGTGCCATCAGGGACAGGGATTCGGCACCCCTCCACTTT. Its protein product is CAIRDRDSAPLHF.

The V gene is TRBV7-2, the J gene TRBJ2-1; D not resolved. The CDR3 spans 12 residues. The V and J ends lost 1 base and 5 bases respectively, with 3 bases between them. The germline V gene encodes CDR1 SGHTA and CDR2 FQGNSA. The CDR3 DNA is TGTGCCAGCAGCTTAGTGGACAATGAGCAGTTCTTC. Translation gives CASSLVDNEQFF.

The chain combines TRBV6-1 with TRBJ1-2; tentatively, D is TRBD1 (5 bases). Germline CDR1 reads MNHNS; CDR2 reads SASEGT. The CDR3 has 15 residues. The germline V and J ends were trimmed by 7 bases and 5 bases, with 20 bases remaining between them. CDR3 sequence reads: CASTWQGQTIYGYTF. CDR3 coding DNA: TGTGCCAGCACGTGGCAGGGCCAAACCATATATGGCTACACCTTC.

This clone was counted a few times. This chain joins TRBV6-5 and TRBJ1-2; unclear D gene. Germline V gene data show CDR1 as MNHEY and CDR2 as SVGAGI. The ends were cut back, 2 bases at V and 8 bases at J, with 9 bases in the middle. The CDR3 runs to 12 residues. The DNA for the CDR3 is TGTGCCAGCAGTTACACGCAAGGCGGCTACACCTTC. Protein: CASSYTQGGYTF.

The chain has TRBV4-1 and TRBJ2-7; the D is unclear. V was clipped by 4 bases and J by 5 bases, with 15 bases between them. CDR3 length: 14 residues. CDR1 is MGHRA, CDR2 YSYEKL, per germline. The CDR3 nucleotides are TGCGCCAGCAGCCTCCTCGGGCGACGGGACGAGCAGTACTTC. Protein sequence: CASSLLGRRDEQYF.

This chain uses TRBV28 with TRBJ2-3; either TRBD1 or TRBD2 may supply D (5 bases each). The CDR3 has 14 residues. Germline V lookup: CDR1 MDHEN, CDR2 SYDVKM. V dropped 4 bases and J dropped 3 bases, with 11 bases sitting between them. The CDR3 DNA sequence: TGTGCCAGCAGTTCGTCGGGGCCAACAGATACGCAGTATTTT. Its translation is CASSSSGPTDTQYF.

This clone showed up just a few times. The chain recombines TRBV7-8 with TRBJ1-2; D is ambiguous. Per the germline V gene, CDR1 is SGHVS and CDR2 is FQNEAQ. The CDR3 loop spans 13 amino acids. The V end lost 5 bases, the J end lost 4 bases, and 11 bases lay between the germline ends. The CDR3 sequence: CASSPRGVYGYTF. For the CDR3, the DNA is TGTGCCAGCAGCCCACGCGGGGTCTATGGCTACACCTTC.

This sequence joins TRBV18 and TRBJ2-2; D might be TRBD2 (6 bases). CDR3 length: 15 amino acids. Trimming shortened V by 6 bases and J by 1 base, and 12 bases separated the two germline ends. Germline V gene data show CDR1 as KGHSH and CDR2 as LQKENI. CDR3 bases: TGTGCCAGCTCCACCGGGAGCGGGAACACCGGGGAGCTGTTTTTT. This translates into CASSTGSGNTGELFF.

This clone has just one count. V gene TRBV5-1 combines with J gene TRBJ2-6; D uncertain. The V gene's germline CDR1 is SGHRS and CDR2 YFSETQ. V was pared by 3 bases and J by 0 bases, with 10 bases between. CDR3 size: 16 residues. CDR3 sequence: CASSSVRNSGANVLTF. CDR3 nucleotides: TGCGCCAGCAGCTCGGTGCGCAACTCTGGGGCCAACGTCCTGACTTTC.

The table lists this clone with a few counts. J is TRBJ1-2 and V is TRBV5-8; a weak D match, TRBD1 (5 bases). Germline V gives CDR1 SGHTS, CDR2 YDEGEE. The CDR3 contains 15 residues. Trimming shortened V by 2 bases and J by 7 bases, and 18 bases separated the two germline ends. CDR3 DNA sequence: TGTGCCAGCAGCTTCAGGGCAGGGCAGGCGAGTGGCTACACCTTC. Protein: CASSFRAGQASGYTF.

V usage is TRBV6-6 and J usage is TRBJ2-6; no clear D. V lost 2 bases to trimming and J lost 1 base, with 6 bases between them. Germline CDR1 MNHNY, CDR2 SVGAGI (reference sequence). This CDR3 has 15 amino acids. The CDR3: CASSYRRSGANVLTF. The CDR3, as DNA: TGTGCCAGCAGTTACCGGCGGTCTGGGGCCAACGTCCTGACTTTC.

This clone was recorded once. The rearrangement links TRBV10-1 to TRBJ2-5, with D perhaps matching TRBD2 (6 bases). With 6 bases removed from V and 5 bases from J, the gap between germline ends came to 13 bases. Per the germline V gene, CDR1 is WNHNN and CDR2 is SYGVQD (reference sequence). This CDR3 is 13 amino acids long. The CDR3 coding sequence is TGCGCCAGCAGCTCAGGAGGGGCGGAGACCCAGTACTTC. This sequence encodes CASSSGGAETQYF.

V gene TRBV4-1 combines with J gene TRBJ1-5; 7 bases are a match to TRBD1. Germline loops: CDR1 MGHRA, CDR2 YSYEKL. J lost 4 bases, V lost 3 bases, and 6 bases had no gene match. The CDR3 totals 15 residues. The CDR3 DNA sequence: TGCGCCAGCAGCCATGCAGGGGGAATAAATCAGCCCCAGCATTTT. It translates to CASSHAGGINQPQHF.

J is TRBJ1-5 and V is TRBV7-2, with unresolved D. This CDR3 has 14 amino acids. V lost 1 base, J lost 5 bases, and 9 bases lay in between. Per germline, CDR1 SGHTA and CDR2 FQGNSA. The CDR3 spells CASSLGGRDQPQHF. CDR3 coding DNA: TGTGCCAGCAGCTTAGGAGGGAGGGATCAGCCCCAGCATTTT.

J is TRBJ1-6 and V is TRBV19, with D perhaps TRBD1 (5 bases). V was trimmed by 4 bases and J by 6 bases, leaving 10 bases between them. The CDR3 runs to 14 residues. In germline, CDR1 is LNHDA, CDR2 SQIVND (reference sequence). CDR3 nucleotide sequence: TGTGCCAGTAGTACCCAGGGTTCTAATTCACCCCTCCACTTT. The encoded protein is CASSTQGSNSPLHF.

The J gene is TRBJ2-3, the V gene TRBV7-2; 9 bases align to TRBD2. This CDR3 region has 18 residues. Germline-derived CDR1 and CDR2 are SGHTA and FQGNSA. Trimming removed 1 base from V and 4 bases from J; junction bases left unmatched: 12. CDR3: CASSLVSAGGTRSDTQYF. CDR3 in DNA: TGTGCCAGCAGCTTAGTTAGTGCGGGGGGGACTCGCTCAGATACGCAGTATTTT.

This clone occurred once. This chain connects TRBV11-2 to TRBJ2-1; 9 bases match TRBD2. CDR3 length equals 16 residues. V dropped 5 bases and J dropped 10; count of bases not matched to a gene: 15. Germline CDR1 SGHAT, CDR2 FQNNGV. The DNA of the CDR3 is TGTGCCAGCAGCCCACCTGGGAGCCTAGCGGGAAAGGAGCAGTTCTTC. Protein sequence: CASSPPGSLAGKEQFF.

This chain joins TRBV5-1 and TRBJ2-1, with 7 bases that match TRBD1. Unmatched junction bases numbered 4, after V lost 0 bases and J lost 4 bases. CDR3 size: 15 residues. Per germline, CDR1 SGHRS and CDR2 YFSETQ. CDR3 DNA: TGCGCCAGCAGCTTGGGGGGACAGCTATACAATGAGCAGTTCTTC. This codes for CASSLGGQLYNEQFF.

The chain recombines TRBV7-8 with TRBJ1-2, with unresolved D. With 2 bases removed from V and 8 bases from J, the gap between germline ends came to 12 bases. The CDR3 spans 13 residues. Germline loops: CDR1 SGHVS, CDR2 FQNEAQ. The CDR3 region has the DNA TGTGCCAGCAGCTTACGGGCAGAATGGGGCTACACCTTC. Encoded protein: CASSLRAEWGYTF.

The CDR3 spells CASSLTGADTQYF. CDR3 coding DNA: TGTGCCAGCAGCCTGACAGGGGCAGATACGCAGTATTTT. This sequence joins TRBV5-6 and TRBJ2-3, with 8 bases that match TRBD1. The CDR3 totals 13 residues. The V segment lost 4 bases and the J segment 4 bases; nucleotides outside the gene matches: 2. Germline-derived CDR1 and CDR2 are SGHDT and YYEEEE. Looking up the rest from reference TRBV5-6 and TRBJ2-3 gives the full variable domain: DAGVTQSPTHLIKTRGQQVTLRCSPKSGHDTVSWYQQALGQGPQFIFQYYEEEERQRGNFPDRFSGHQFPNYSSELNVNALLLGDSALYLCASSLTGADTQYFGPGTRLTVL.

The rearrangement links TRBV9 to TRBJ2-7; 9 positions match TRBD2. With V trimmed by 4 bases and J by 2 bases, 10 bases remained unmatched. Per germline, CDR1 SGDLS and CDR2 YYNGEE. The CDR3 loop spans 16 amino acids. CDR3 residues: CASSSRRLAGPYEQYF. CDR3 nucleotide sequence: TGTGCCAGCAGCTCAAGAAGGCTAGCGGGACCCTACGAGCAGTACTTC.

Only a few counts were recorded for this clone. This rearrangement joins TRBV7-2 to TRBJ2-7, with D uncertain. Trimming left V 5 bases short and J 3 bases short, with 8 bases between. The CDR3 spans 12 residues. Germline values: CDR1 SGHTA, CDR2 FQGNSA. The CDR3 region is CASSRPFYEQYF. The CDR3 nucleotides are TGTGCCAGCAGCCGACCCTTCTACGAGCAGTACTTC.

The V gene is TRBV12-5, the J gene TRBJ1-1; tentatively, D is TRBD1 (5 bases). The V end lost 5 bases, the J end lost 0 bases, and 13 bases lay between the germline ends. The length of the CDR3 is 15 residues. Per germline, CDR1 LGHNT and CDR2 FRNRAP. The CDR3 sequence: CASGVQDIVNTEAFF. The CDR3 DNA sequence: TGTGCTAGTGGTGTCCAGGACATTGTGAACACTGAAGCTTTCTTT.

The chain carries TRBV6-5 and TRBJ1-2, with a weak D call TRBD1 (5 bases). CDR1 is MNHEY and CDR2 is SVGAGI in the germline V gene. This CDR3 spans 13 amino acids. V was cut by 6 bases and J by 1 base, with 9 bases left in between. The DNA for the CDR3 is TGTGCCAGCAGGGTGACAGATAACTATGGCTACACCTTC. As protein: CASRVTDNYGYTF.

The chain has TRBV11-2 and TRBJ2-3; D might be TRBD2 (6 bases). This CDR3 has 15 amino acids. Germline CDR1 and CDR2: SGHAT and FQNNGV. Trimming removed 5 bases from V and 3 bases from J, with 15 bases in between. This CDR3 reads CASSRGAGSTDTQYF. The CDR3 DNA reads as TGTGCCAGCAGCCGAGGGGCCGGGAGTACAGATACGCAGTATTTT.